This TCR beta chain was captured in a study of blood T cell repertoires in COVID-19. About the study: Donors in the United States, Italy and Spain gave samples during acute or convalescent COVID-19. T cells, B-cell-depleted T cells, or PBMCs supplied cDNA or gDNA.

In the original processing: Using reference gene primer amplification, nucleated cell counts were estimated. Profiling relied on immunoSEQ multiplex PCR, and the TCRdb table lists in-frame clones only, not all of them. That table gives V, J and clone size, and the DNA gave D and trimming. The sample holds 150,000 to 200,000 clones; 70% to 90% are singletons and the top ten take roughly 2.9%. V lost 7 bases and J lost 0; bases outside the gene matches: 8. Germline CDR1 and CDR2: LNHDA and SQIVND (reference sequence). This CDR3 is built from 16 residues. This clonotype originated in a woman under 40 with active or convalescent COVID-19. Specimen: peripheral blood. The chain carries TRBV19 and TRBJ2-1; TRBD1 matches 8 bases. The CDR3 spells CASTPGQVLSYNEQFF. The CDR3 DNA sequence: TGTGCCAGTACGCCGGGACAGGTTCTCTCCTACAATGAGCAGTTCTTC. Supplemented by reference TRBV19 and TRBJ2-1, the full variable domain reads DGGITQSPKYLFRKEGQNVTLSCEQNLNHDAMYWYRQDPGQGLRLIYYSQIVNDFQKGDIAEGYSVSREKKESFPLTVTSAQKNPTAFYLCASTPGQVLSYNEQFFGPGTRLTVL.